Below, 3 T cell receptor beta chains from the same sample are listed, as sequenced in a study of cytomegalovirus exposure and HLA in healthy donors. The assay was immunoSEQ multiplex PCR, and TCRdb's table has in-frame clones only and misses some. Among fewer than 300,000 clones listed, 85% to 90% were seen once. Sequencing was done on a sample of PBMCs. The receptors come from a woman aged 18-30 years in good health and CMV-seronegative.

DNA of the CDR3: TGTGCCAGCAGCTTGGGACAGAGCACAGATACGCAGTATTTT. Protein product: CASSLGQSTDTQYF. This chain links TRBV7-3 with TRBJ2-3; 7 bases line up with TRBD1. This CDR3 contains 14 residues. Trimming cost V 3 bases and J 0 bases; bases outside gene matches: 0. The germline V gene encodes CDR1 SGHTA and CDR2 FQGTGA.

The chain has TRBV27 and TRBJ2-1, with 13 bases identical to TRBD2. The V segment lost 4 bases and the J segment 12 bases; nucleotides outside the gene matches: 9. The CDR3 totals 15 residues. Per the germline V gene, CDR1 is MNHEY and CDR2 is SMNVEV (reference sequence). The CDR3, as DNA: TGTGCCAGCAGTTCATGGACTAGCGGGAGTTCGGGGCAGTTCTTC. This encodes CASSSWTSGSSGQFF.

The CDR3: CASSAGTNSYNEQFF. CDR3 coding DNA: TGTGCCAGTAGTGCCGGGACAAACTCCTACAATGAGCAGTTCTTC. The chain uses TRBV19 and TRBJ2-1; D possibly corresponds to TRBD1 (6 bases). Germline CDR1 is LNHDA and CDR2 is SQIVND (reference sequence). V was cut by 5 bases and J by 0 bases, with 11 bases left in between. The CDR3 totals 15 residues.